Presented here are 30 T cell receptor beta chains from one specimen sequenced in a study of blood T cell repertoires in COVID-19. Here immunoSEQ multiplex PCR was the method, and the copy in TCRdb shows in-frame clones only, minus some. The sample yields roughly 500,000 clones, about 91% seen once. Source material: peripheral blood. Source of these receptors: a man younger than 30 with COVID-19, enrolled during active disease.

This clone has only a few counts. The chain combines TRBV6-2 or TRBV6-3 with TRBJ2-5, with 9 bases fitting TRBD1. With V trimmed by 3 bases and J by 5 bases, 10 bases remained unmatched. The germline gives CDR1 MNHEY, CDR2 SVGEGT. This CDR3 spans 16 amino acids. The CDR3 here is CASSYYRGRGLETQYF. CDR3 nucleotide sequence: TGTGCCAGCAGTTATTACAGGGGGCGCGGGTTGGAGACCCAGTACTTC.

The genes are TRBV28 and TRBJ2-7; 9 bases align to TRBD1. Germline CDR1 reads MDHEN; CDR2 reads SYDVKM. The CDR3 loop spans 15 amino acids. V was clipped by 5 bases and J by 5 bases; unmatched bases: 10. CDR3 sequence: CASSTPGTGSHEQYF. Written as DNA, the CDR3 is TGTGCCAGCAGTACCCCCGGGACAGGGTCCCACGAGCAGTACTTC.

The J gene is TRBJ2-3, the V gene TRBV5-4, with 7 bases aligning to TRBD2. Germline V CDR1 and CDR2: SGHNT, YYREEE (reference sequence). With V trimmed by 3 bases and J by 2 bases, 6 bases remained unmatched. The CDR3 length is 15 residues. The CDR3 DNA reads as TGTGCCAGCAGCTATACGGGGGGATCCACAGATACGCAGTATTTT. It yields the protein CASSYTGGSTDTQYF.

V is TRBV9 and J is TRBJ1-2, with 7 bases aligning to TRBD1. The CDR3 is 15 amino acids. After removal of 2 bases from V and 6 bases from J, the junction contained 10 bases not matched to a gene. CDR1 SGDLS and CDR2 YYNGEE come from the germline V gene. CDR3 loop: CASSVTGTFPDGYTF. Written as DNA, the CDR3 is TGTGCCAGCAGCGTGACAGGGACCTTTCCAGATGGCTACACCTTC.

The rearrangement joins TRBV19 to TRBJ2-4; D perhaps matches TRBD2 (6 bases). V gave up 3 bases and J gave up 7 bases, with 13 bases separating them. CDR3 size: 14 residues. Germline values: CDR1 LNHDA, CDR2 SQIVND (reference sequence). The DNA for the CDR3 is TGTGCCAGTAGTATCCGGGGGTGGACGAACATTCAGTACTTC. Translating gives CASSIRGWTNIQYF.

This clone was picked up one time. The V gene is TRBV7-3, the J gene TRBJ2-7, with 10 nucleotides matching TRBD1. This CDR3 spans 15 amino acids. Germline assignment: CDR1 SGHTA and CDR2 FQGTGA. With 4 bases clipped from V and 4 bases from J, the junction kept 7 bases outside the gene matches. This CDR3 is CASSSPGQGKYEQYF. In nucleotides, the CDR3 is TGTGCCAGCAGCTCACCGGGACAGGGGAAATACGAGCAGTACTTC.

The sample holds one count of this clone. The CDR3 sequence: CASSSLAGALNEQFF. DNA for the CDR3: TGTGCCAGTAGTTCCTTAGCGGGGGCTCTCAATGAGCAGTTCTTC. The chain recombines TRBV19 with TRBJ2-1; TRBD2 aligns across 9 bases. The V segment lost 5 bases and the J segment 6 bases; nucleotides outside the gene matches: 8. The CDR3 consists of 15 residues. CDR1 and CDR2 (germline): LNHDA, SQIVND (reference sequence).

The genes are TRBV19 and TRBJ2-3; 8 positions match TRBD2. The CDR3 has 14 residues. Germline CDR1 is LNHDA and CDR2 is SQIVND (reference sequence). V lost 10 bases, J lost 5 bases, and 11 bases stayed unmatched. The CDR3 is CATNKRGRGDTQYF. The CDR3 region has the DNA TGTGCCACCAACAAGCGGGGGCGGGGAGATACGCAGTATTTT.

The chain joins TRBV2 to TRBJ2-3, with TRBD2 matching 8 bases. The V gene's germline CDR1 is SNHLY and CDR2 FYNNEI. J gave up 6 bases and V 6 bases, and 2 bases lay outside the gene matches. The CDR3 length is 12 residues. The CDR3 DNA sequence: TGTGCCAGCAGGGGACTAGACGATACGCAGTATTTT. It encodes CASRGLDDTQYF.

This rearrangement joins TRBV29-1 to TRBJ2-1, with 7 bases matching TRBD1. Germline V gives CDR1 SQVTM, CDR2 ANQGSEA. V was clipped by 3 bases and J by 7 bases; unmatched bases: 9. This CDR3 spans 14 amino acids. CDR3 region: CSVDHRQGKNEQFF. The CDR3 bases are TGCAGCGTTGACCACAGACAGGGCAAGAATGAGCAGTTCTTC.

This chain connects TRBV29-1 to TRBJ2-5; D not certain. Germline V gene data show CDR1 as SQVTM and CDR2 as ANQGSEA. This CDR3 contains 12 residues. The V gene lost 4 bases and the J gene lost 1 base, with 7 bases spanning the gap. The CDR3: CSVVLGQETQYF. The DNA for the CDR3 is TGCAGCGTTGTACTCGGCCAAGAGACCCAGTACTTC.

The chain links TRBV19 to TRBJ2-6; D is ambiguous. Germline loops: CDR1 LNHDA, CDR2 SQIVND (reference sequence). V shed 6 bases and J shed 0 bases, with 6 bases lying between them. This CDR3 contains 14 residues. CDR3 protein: CASRESSGANVLTF. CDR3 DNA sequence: TGTGCCAGTAGAGAGAGCTCTGGGGCCAACGTCCTGACTTTC.

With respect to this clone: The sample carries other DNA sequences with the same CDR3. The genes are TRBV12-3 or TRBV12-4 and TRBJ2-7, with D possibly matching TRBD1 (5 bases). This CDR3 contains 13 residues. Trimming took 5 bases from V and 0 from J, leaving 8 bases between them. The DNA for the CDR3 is TGTGCCAGCAGTCCTACAGGCTCCTACGAGCAGTACTTC. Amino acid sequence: CASSPTGSYEQYF.

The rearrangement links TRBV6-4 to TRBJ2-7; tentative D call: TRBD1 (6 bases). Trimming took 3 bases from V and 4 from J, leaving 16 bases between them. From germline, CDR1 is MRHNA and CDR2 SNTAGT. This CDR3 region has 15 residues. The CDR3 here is CASSEGPGTPYEQYF. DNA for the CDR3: TGTGCCAGCAGTGAGGGACCCGGGACACCATACGAGCAGTACTTC.

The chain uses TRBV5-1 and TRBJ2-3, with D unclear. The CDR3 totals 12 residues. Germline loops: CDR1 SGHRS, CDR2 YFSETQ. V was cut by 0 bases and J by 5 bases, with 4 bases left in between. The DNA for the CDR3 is TGCGCCAGCAGCTTGGACGGAGATACGCAGTATTTT. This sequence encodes CASSLDGDTQYF.

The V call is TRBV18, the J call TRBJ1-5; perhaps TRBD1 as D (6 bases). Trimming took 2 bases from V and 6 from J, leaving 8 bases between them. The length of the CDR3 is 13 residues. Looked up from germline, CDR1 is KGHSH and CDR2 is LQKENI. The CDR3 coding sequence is TGTGCCAGCTCACCAGAAGGGGGTCAGCCCCAGCATTTT. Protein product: CASSPEGGQPQHF.

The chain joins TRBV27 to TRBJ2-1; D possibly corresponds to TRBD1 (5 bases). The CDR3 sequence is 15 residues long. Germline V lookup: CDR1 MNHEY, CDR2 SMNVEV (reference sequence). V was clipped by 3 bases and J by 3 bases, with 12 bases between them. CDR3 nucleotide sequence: TGTGCCAGCAGTTTGCAGGGTTCGGGCTACAATGAGCAGTTCTTC. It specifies CASSLQGSGYNEQFF.

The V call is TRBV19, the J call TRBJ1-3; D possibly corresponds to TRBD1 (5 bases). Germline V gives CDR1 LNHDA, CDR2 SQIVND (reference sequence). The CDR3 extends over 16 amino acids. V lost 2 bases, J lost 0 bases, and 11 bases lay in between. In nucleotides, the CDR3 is TGTGCCAGTAGTATATTCGGGGGTCTCTCTGGAAACACCATATATTTT. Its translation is CASSIFGGLSGNTIYF.

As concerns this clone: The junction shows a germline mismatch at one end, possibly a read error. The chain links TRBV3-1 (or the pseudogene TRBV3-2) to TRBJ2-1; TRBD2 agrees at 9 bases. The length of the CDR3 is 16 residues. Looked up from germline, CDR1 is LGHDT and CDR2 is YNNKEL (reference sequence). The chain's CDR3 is CASSQVAGANYNEQLF. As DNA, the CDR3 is TGTGCCAGCAGCCAAGTAGCGGGAGCAAACTACAATGAGCAGCTCTTC.

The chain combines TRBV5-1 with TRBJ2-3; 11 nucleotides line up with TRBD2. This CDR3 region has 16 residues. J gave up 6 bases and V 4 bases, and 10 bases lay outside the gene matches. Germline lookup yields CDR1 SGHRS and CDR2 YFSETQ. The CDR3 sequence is CASSLRNSGRADTQYF. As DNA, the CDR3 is TGCGCCAGCAGCCTCCGGAATAGCGGGAGGGCGGATACGCAGTATTTT.

The CDR3 protein is CASSLRLARPDTQYF. CDR3 in DNA: TGTGCCAGCAGCTTGCGACTAGCGAGGCCAGATACGCAGTATTTT. The chain uses TRBV5-6 and TRBJ2-3; 8 nucleotides match TRBD2. The CDR3 is made up of 15 amino acids. Losses at the gene ends were 1 base for V and 4 bases for J; bases not matched to a gene: 5. Germline values: CDR1 SGHDT, CDR2 YYEEEE.

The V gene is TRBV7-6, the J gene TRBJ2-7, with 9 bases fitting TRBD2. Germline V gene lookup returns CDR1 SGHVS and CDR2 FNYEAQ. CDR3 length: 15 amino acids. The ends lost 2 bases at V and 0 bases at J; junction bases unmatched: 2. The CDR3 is CASSLTSGPSYEQYF. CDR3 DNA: TGTGCCAGCAGCTTAACTAGCGGGCCCTCCTACGAGCAGTACTTC.

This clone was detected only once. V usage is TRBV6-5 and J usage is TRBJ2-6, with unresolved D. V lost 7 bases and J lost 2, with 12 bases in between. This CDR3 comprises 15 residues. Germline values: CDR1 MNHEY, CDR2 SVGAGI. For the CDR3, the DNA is TGTGCCAGCACCACGTCCGGTGCTGGGGCCAACGTCCTGACTTTC. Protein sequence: CASTTSGAGANVLTF.

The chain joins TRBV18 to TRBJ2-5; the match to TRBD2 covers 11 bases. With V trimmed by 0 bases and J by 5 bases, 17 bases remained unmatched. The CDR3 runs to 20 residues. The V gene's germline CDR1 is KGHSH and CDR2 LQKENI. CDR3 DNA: TGTGCCAGCTCACCACCGGTAGGCCTAGCGGGGGGACCGATTGTGGAGACCCAGTACTTC. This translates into CASSPPVGLAGGPIVETQYF.

CDR3 protein: CASSQNIHNEQFF. The CDR3, as DNA: TGTGCCAGCAGCCAAAATATTCACAATGAGCAGTTCTTC. This chain joins TRBV14 and TRBJ2-1, with unresolved D. CDR1 SGHDN and CDR2 FVKESK come from the germline V gene. The CDR3 sequence is 13 residues long. Trimming left V 2 bases short and J 5 bases short, with 7 bases between.

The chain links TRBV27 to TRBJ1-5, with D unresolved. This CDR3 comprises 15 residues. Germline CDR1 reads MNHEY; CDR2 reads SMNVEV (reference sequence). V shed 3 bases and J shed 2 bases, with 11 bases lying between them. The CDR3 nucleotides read TGTGCCAGCAGTTTTTCCAGTCGGGGCAATCAGCCCCAGCATTTT. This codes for CASSFSSRGNQPQHF.

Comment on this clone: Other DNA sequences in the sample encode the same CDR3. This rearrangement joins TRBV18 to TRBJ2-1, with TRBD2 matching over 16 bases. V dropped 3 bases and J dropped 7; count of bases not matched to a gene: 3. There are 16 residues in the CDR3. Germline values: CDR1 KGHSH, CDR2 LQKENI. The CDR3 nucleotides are TGTGCCAGCTCACCTCCGGGACTAGCGGGGGGGAATGAGCAGTTCTTC. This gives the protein CASSPPGLAGGNEQFF. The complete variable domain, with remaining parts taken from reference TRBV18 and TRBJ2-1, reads NAGVMQNPRHLVRRRGQEARLRCSPMKGHSHVYWYRQLPEEGLKFMVYLQKENIIDESGMPKERFSAEFPKEGPSILRIQQVVRGDSAAYFCASSPPGLAGGNEQFFGPGTRLTVL.

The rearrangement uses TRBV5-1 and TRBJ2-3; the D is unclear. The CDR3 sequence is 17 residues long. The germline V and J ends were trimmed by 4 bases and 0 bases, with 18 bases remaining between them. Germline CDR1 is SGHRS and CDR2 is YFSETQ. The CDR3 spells CASSVSYRYASTDTQYF. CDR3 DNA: TGCGCCAGCAGCGTATCCTACAGATACGCTAGCACAGATACGCAGTATTTT.

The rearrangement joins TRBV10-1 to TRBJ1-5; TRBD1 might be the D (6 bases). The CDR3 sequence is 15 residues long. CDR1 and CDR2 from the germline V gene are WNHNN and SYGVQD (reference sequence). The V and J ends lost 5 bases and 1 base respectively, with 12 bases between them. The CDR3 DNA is TGCGCCAGCAGTCAACAGGGTGGGAGCAATCAGCCCCAGCATTTT. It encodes CASSQQGGSNQPQHF.

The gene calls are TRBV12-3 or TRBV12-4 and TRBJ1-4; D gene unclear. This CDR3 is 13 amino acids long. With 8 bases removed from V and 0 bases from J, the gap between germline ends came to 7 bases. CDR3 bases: TGTGCCAGCCAATTTGCAACTAATGAAAAACTGTTTTTT. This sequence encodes CASQFATNEKLFF.